This T cell receptor beta chain originates from a study of shared clonotypes between healthy human individuals. Background on the study: The composition of the donors was a couple of women and three men aged 18 to 49. Three plates were used per donor for CD4 naive, three for CD4 memory, two for CD8 naive and one for CD8 memory. Study-level results: The study found roughly 5.3% of naive CD4 clonotypes shared across several donors.

Comment on this clone: What it recognizes is unknown.

Each subset's genomic DNA was split evenly across several immunoSEQ plates. Produced via immunoSEQ multiplex PCR; TCRdb's table is partial and in-frame only. This repertoire shows roughly 2.5 million clones, around nine tenths found once; its top ten account for roughly 0.13%. The CDR3 is 16 amino acids. Germline CDR1 and CDR2: SGHNT and YYREEE (reference sequence). V shed 0 bases and J shed 0 bases, with 10 bases lying between them. The source of this sequence is a man between 18 and 35 years old in good health. The rearrangement uses TRBV5-4 and TRBJ1-3; weak D call: TRBD1 (5 bases). Sequenced material: naive CD4+ T cells sorted from blood. Subset specified: CD45RA+ positively selected. CDR3 amino acids: CASSLAGTGSGNTIYF. CDR3 DNA sequence: TGTGCCAGCAGCTTGGCTGGAACAGGCTCTGGAAACACCATATATTTT.